The source of this T cell receptor (beta chain) is a study of human T cells and chemical hapten exposure. TCRdb used MiXCR to reprocess the RACE reads, holding one entry per CDR3 protein. The sample contains 300,000 to 450,000 distinct CDR3 sequences, 4.8% of which appear only once. The sample's time point: patch test 1, 2 weeks after DPC sensitization. Treatment denoted: therapeutic diphenylcyclopropenone sensitization with weekly scalp DPC. Before extraction, the whole blood was not fractionated, and total RNA was taken from it. This clonotype has ten or more counts. Germline CDR1 reads MDHEN; CDR2 reads SYDVKM. The length of the CDR3 is 16 residues. Trimming shortened V by 4 bases and J by 3 bases, and 17 bases separated the two germline ends.

The receptor comes from a woman aged 50 to 65 with alopecia areata. Some clones in this sample may be carry-over from other donors' samples. The V call is TRBV28, the J call TRBJ2-3; either TRBD1 or TRBD2 may fit D (6 bases each). Sequencing was performed on whole blood, taken in connection with sensitization to the hapten diphenylcyclopropenone (DPC). DNA of the CDR3: TGTGCCAGCAGTTCCCTCCTGGGGGGCTTTACAGATACGCAGTATTTT. It codes for CASSSLLGGFTDTQYF. The whole variable domain, remainder taken from reference TRBV28 and TRBJ2-3, is DVKVTQSSRYLVKRTGEKVFLECVQDMDHENMFWYRQDPGLGLRLIYFSYDVKMKEKGDIPEGYSVSREKKERFSLILESASTNQTSMYLCASSSLLGGFTDTQYFGPGTRLTVL.